This T cell receptor (beta chain) was identified during a study of T cell changes during pregnancy in multiple sclerosis. This clone was observed a single time. TCRdb keeps only in-frame clones here, not all; method: immunoSEQ multiplex PCR. The profile shows fewer than 50,000 clones, 75% to 90% of them singletons. Per the germline V gene, CDR1 is LNHDA and CDR2 is SQIVND (reference sequence). This CDR3 contains 12 residues. Trimming took off 6 bases at V and 5 bases at J, with 7 bases between the two ends. This rearrangement joins TRBV19 to TRBJ2-2, with D uncertain. The sample consisted of peripheral blood, taken in the second trimester of pregnancy. This TCR was recovered from a female donor in good health, enrolled as a control in a pregnancy study. The CDR3 bases are TGTGCCAGTAGCTTCCTGACCGGGGAGCTGTTTTTT. This encodes CASSFLTGELFF.